These 31 T cell receptor beta chains came from one sample sequenced in a study of blood T cell repertoires in COVID-19. Produced via immunoSEQ multiplex PCR; TCRdb's table is partial and in-frame only. The sample carries approximately 200,000 clones, about 81% recorded once. Sequencing was done on a sample of PBMCs or T cells enriched from blood (not recorded which). These receptor sequences come from a middle-aged man who had recovered from COVID-19.

Worth noting for this clone: A much larger clone sits a single nucleotide away, making a read error possible. This chain links TRBV5-4 with TRBJ2-3; TRBD1 aligns across 7 bases. The CDR3 length is 14 residues. Germline lookup yields CDR1 SGHNT and CDR2 YYREEE (reference sequence). With V trimmed by 3 bases and J by 0 bases, 1 base remained unmatched. The CDR3 region has the DNA TGTGCCAGCAGCTGGGGACAGAGCACAGATACGCAGTATTTT. Its protein product is CASSWGQSTDTQYF.

CDR3 in amino acids: CASSPGRLNYGYTF. The CDR3 DNA is TGTGCCAGTAGCCCGGGTCGCCTAAACTATGGCTACACCTTC. This sequence joins TRBV19 and TRBJ1-2; D is undetermined. This CDR3 spans 14 amino acids. Germline loops: CDR1 LNHDA, CDR2 SQIVND (reference sequence). V was cut by 6 bases and J by 2 bases, with 13 bases left in between.

This sequence joins TRBV3-1 (or the pseudogene TRBV3-2) and TRBJ1-3; D remains ambiguous. Germline CDR1 is LGHDT and CDR2 is YNNKEL (reference sequence). The V and J ends lost 2 bases and 4 bases respectively, with 15 bases between them. The CDR3 spans 16 residues. The CDR3 DNA follows: TGTGCCAGCAGCCAATCCACCCCCGGCGGCGGAAACACCATATATTTT. This gives the protein CASSQSTPGGGNTIYF.

The genes are TRBV9 and TRBJ2-7, with D possibly being TRBD1 (6 bases). This CDR3 is 15 amino acids long. The V gene lost 3 bases and the J gene lost 2 bases, with 15 bases spanning the gap. Per the germline V gene, CDR1 is SGDLS and CDR2 is YYNGEE. CDR3 in DNA: TGTGCCAGCAGCGCGCAGGACAGACCCACCTACGAGCAGTACTTC. Translating it yields CASSAQDRPTYEQYF.

V is TRBV6-6 and J is TRBJ2-2; 8 bases fit TRBD2. CDR3 length equals 16 residues. CDR1 MNHNY and CDR2 SVGAGI come from the germline V gene (reference sequence). The V gene end was trimmed by 2 bases and the J gene end by 4 bases; junction bases not matched to a gene: 6. Here the CDR3 reads CASSYQGLAFTGELFF. As DNA, the CDR3 is TGTGCCAGCAGTTACCAAGGACTAGCTTTCACCGGGGAGCTGTTTTTT.

V gene TRBV24-1 combines with J gene TRBJ2-1; 7 bases fit TRBD2. CDR1 KGHDR and CDR2 SFDVKD come from the germline V gene. Trimming took 5 bases from V and 7 from J; bases not matched to a gene: 4. This CDR3 comprises 13 residues. The CDR3 region is CATSVPGGNEQFF. The DNA of the CDR3 is TGTGCCACCAGTGTTCCGGGAGGAAATGAGCAGTTCTTC.

This clone has a handful of counts. V gene TRBV6-2 or TRBV6-3 combines with J gene TRBJ1-5, with D possibly TRBD1 on 6 matching bases. Trimming left V 3 bases short and J 1 base short, with 10 bases between. Germline V gene data show CDR1 as MNHEY and CDR2 as SVGEGT. This CDR3 contains 15 residues. This CDR3 is CASSYGQPSNQPQHF. As DNA, the CDR3 is TGTGCCAGCAGTTATGGACAGCCAAGCAATCAGCCCCAGCATTTT.

The chain has TRBV2 and TRBJ2-3; TRBD2 matches at 10 bases. Germline V CDR1 and CDR2: SNHLY, FYNNEI. The CDR3 totals 17 residues. V shed 9 bases, J shed 1 base, and the junction held 13 bases outside the gene matches. The CDR3 spells CASLNPPLAGGTDTQYF. The CDR3 coding sequence is TGTGCCAGTCTGAACCCCCCTCTAGCGGGAGGCACAGATACGCAGTATTTT. Variable domain in full (rest from reference TRBV2 and TRBJ2-3): EPEVTQTPSHQVTQMGQEVILRCVPISNHLYFYWYRQILGQKVEFLVSFYNNEISEKSEIFDDQFSVERPDGSNFTLKIRSTKLEDSAMYFCASLNPPLAGGTDTQYFGPGTRLTVL.

The chain has TRBV12-3 or TRBV12-4 and TRBJ2-7; D not resolved. The CDR3 consists of 12 residues. Trimming shortened V by 2 bases and J by 7 bases, and 9 bases separated the two germline ends. CDR3 sequence: CASSLRLGEQYF. DNA for the CDR3: TGTGCCAGCAGTTTAAGGCTCGGGGAGCAGTACTTC.

This chain joins TRBV7-3 and TRBJ1-2; possibly TRBD1 for D (6 bases). With 3 bases removed from V and 1 base from J, the gap between germline ends came to 15 bases. The CDR3 length is 16 residues. Germline V gene sequence: CDR1 SGHTA, CDR2 FQGTGA. CDR3 in DNA: TGTGCCAGCAGCTTGGTCAGGGGCAGCGGTAACTATGGCTACACCTTC. Residues: CASSLVRGSGNYGYTF.

This clone was seen more than once but under ten times. The chain joins TRBV30 to TRBJ1-2; 9 bases line up with TRBD1. The CDR3 has 15 residues. Germline V gene data show CDR1 as GTSNPN and CDR2 as SVGIG (reference sequence). The trim removed 7 bases at V and 5 bases at J, leaving 14 bases unmatched. The CDR3 region has the DNA TGTGCCTACCGGGACAGGGTCCCCCTTGGGTATGGCTACACCTTC. It is translated as CAYRDRVPLGYGYTF.

The chain is built from TRBV5-4 and TRBJ2-2; 10 bases are a match to TRBD2. The CDR3 contains 16 residues. Per germline, CDR1 SGHNT and CDR2 YYREEE (reference sequence). V was clipped by 0 bases and J by 5 bases; unmatched bases: 4. The CDR3 region is CASSLVLAGVTGELFF. CDR3 DNA sequence: TGTGCCAGCAGCTTGGTTCTAGCGGGGGTTACCGGGGAGCTGTTTTTT.

This chain links TRBV18 with TRBJ2-1, with TRBD1 matching over 7 bases. The CDR3 covers 12 residues. Looked up from germline, CDR1 is KGHSH and CDR2 is LQKENI. The ends lost 6 bases at V and 7 bases at J; junction bases unmatched: 3. The CDR3 loop is CASSRQGNEQFF. CDR3 DNA: TGTGCCAGCTCCCGACAGGGAAATGAGCAGTTCTTC. The whole variable domain, remainder taken from reference TRBV18 and TRBJ2-1, is NAGVMQNPRHLVRRRGQEARLRCSPMKGHSHVYWYRQLPEEGLKFMVYLQKENIIDESGMPKERFSAEFPKEGPSILRIQQVVRGDSAAYFCASSRQGNEQFFGPGTRLTVL.

This clone was detected once. The J gene is TRBJ2-1, the V gene TRBV9; 7 bases are shared with TRBD2. V gave up 0 bases and J gave up 0 bases; unmatched junction bases: 6. Germline CDR1 SGDLS, CDR2 YYNGEE. The CDR3 covers 17 residues. The CDR3 nucleotides are TGTGCCAGCAGCGTAGCTGGGGGGGGTGGCTCCTACAATGAGCAGTTCTTC. Its translation: CASSVAGGGGSYNEQFF.

This clone is a singleton in its sample. This chain links TRBV2 with TRBJ2-3, with 10 positions matching TRBD2. Germline-derived CDR1 and CDR2 are SNHLY and FYNNEI. The J segment lost 1 base and the V segment lost 6 bases, leaving 4 bases of the junction unmatched. This CDR3 has 15 residues. CDR3 coding DNA: TGTGCCAGCAGACTACTAGCGGGGCGCACAGATACGCAGTATTTT. Amino acids: CASRLLAGRTDTQYF. Looking up the rest from reference TRBV2 and TRBJ2-3 gives the full variable domain: EPEVTQTPSHQVTQMGQEVILRCVPISNHLYFYWYRQILGQKVEFLVSFYNNEISEKSEIFDDQFSVERPDGSNFTLKIRSTKLEDSAMYFCASRLLAGRTDTQYFGPGTRLTVL.

This clone has only one observation. V and J are TRBV9 and TRBJ1-2, with D unresolved. V was shortened by 4 bases and J by 8 bases, with 9 bases between the two germline ends. CDR1 SGDLS and CDR2 YYNGEE come from the germline V gene. This CDR3 contains 11 residues. The CDR3 sequence: CASSSLEGYTF. DNA for the CDR3: TGTGCCAGCAGCTCACTCGAGGGCTACACCTTC.

The rearrangement uses TRBV9 and TRBJ2-1, with 9 bases matching TRBD1. With V trimmed by 4 bases and J by 5 bases, 7 bases remained unmatched. The CDR3 covers 15 residues. The germline gives CDR1 SGDLS, CDR2 YYNGEE. The CDR3 here is CASSLGGDRDNEQFF. CDR3 DNA: TGTGCCAGCAGCTTAGGGGGGGACAGGGACAATGAGCAGTTCTTC.

The chain combines TRBV3-1 (or the pseudogene TRBV3-2) with TRBJ1-5; unclear D gene. In germline, CDR1 is LGHDT, CDR2 YNNKEL (reference sequence). V dropped 3 bases and J dropped 7 bases, with 10 bases sitting between them. This CDR3 comprises 13 residues. The CDR3 DNA sequence: TGTGCCAGCAGCCACGGGGTAGGACAGCCCCAGCATTTT. This sequence encodes CASSHGVGQPQHF.

The chain recombines TRBV19 with TRBJ2-5; perhaps TRBD1 as D (6 bases). The CDR3 has 13 residues. Trimming removed 5 bases at V and 6 bases at J, with 13 bases between. Germline lookup yields CDR1 LNHDA and CDR2 SQIVND (reference sequence). CDR3 amino acids: CASSWDTVKTQYF. As DNA, the CDR3 is TGTGCCAGTAGTTGGGACACGGTGAAGACCCAGTACTTC. The full variable domain, with the rest looked up from reference TRBV19 and TRBJ2-5, is DGGITQSPKYLFRKEGQNVTLSCEQNLNHDAMYWYRQDPGQGLRLIYYSQIVNDFQKGDIAEGYSVSREKKESFPLTVTSAQKNPTAFYLCASSWDTVKTQYFGPGTRLLVL.

This clone was observed many times. The chain has TRBV19 and TRBJ1-1; D is possibly TRBD1 (5 bases). This CDR3 has 17 residues. Trimming took 0 bases from V and 0 from J, leaving 14 bases between them. Germline loops: CDR1 LNHDA, CDR2 SQIVND (reference sequence). Here the CDR3 reads CASSIDRQGTMNTEAFF. The CDR3 DNA reads as TGTGCCAGTAGTATAGATCGTCAGGGAACCATGAACACTGAAGCTTTCTTT.

The gene calls are TRBV5-1 and TRBJ2-7; D unresolved. With 3 bases removed from V and 2 bases from J, the gap between germline ends came to 6 bases. The CDR3 totals 12 residues. Germline V gene lookup returns CDR1 SGHRS and CDR2 YFSETQ. The CDR3 loop reads CASSSTTYEQYF. CDR3 sequence (DNA): TGCGCCAGCAGCTCAACTACCTACGAGCAGTACTTC. The whole variable domain, filled in from reference TRBV5-1 and TRBJ2-7, reads KAGVTQTPRYLIKTRGQQVTLSCSPISGHRSVSWYQQTPGQGLQFLFEYFSETQRNKGNFPGRFSGRQFSNSRSEMNVSTLELGDSALYLCASSSTTYEQYFGPGTRLTVT.

The J gene is TRBJ1-2, the V gene TRBV5-1; D perhaps matches TRBD1 (6 bases). Germline assignment: CDR1 SGHRS and CDR2 YFSETQ. Trimming took off 3 bases at V and 0 bases at J, with 15 bases between the two ends. This CDR3 has 16 amino acids. The CDR3 here is CASSSTGQITNYGYTF. DNA of the CDR3: TGCGCCAGCAGCTCTACAGGACAGATTACTAACTATGGCTACACCTTC.

The chain combines TRBV3-1 (or the pseudogene TRBV3-2) with TRBJ1-1, with D possibly TRBD1 on 5 matching bases. The CDR3 spans 14 residues. The germline V and J ends were trimmed by 7 bases and 4 bases, with 16 bases remaining between them. From germline, CDR1 is LGHDT and CDR2 YNNKEL (reference sequence). The CDR3 reads CASTLSSRGTEAFF. In DNA form, the CDR3 reads TGTGCCAGCACCCTAAGCTCTAGGGGCACTGAAGCTTTCTTT.

On this clone: Other nucleotide sequences in the sample specify the same CDR3. CDR3 coding DNA: TGTGCCAGCACTAGCGACAGGGTTAATCAGCCCCAGCATTTT. Translation: CASTSDRVNQPQHF. V usage is TRBV2 and J usage is TRBJ1-5, with 7 bases lining up with TRBD1. Germline CDR1 is SNHLY and CDR2 is FYNNEI. The J segment lost 4 bases and the V segment lost 7 bases, leaving 7 bases of the junction unmatched. This CDR3 contains 14 residues.

This clone appeared a few times. V is TRBV5-1 and J is TRBJ2-2; no firm D call. The germline V and J ends were trimmed by 0 bases and 0 bases, with 3 bases remaining between them. Germline CDR1 is SGHRS and CDR2 is YFSETQ. The CDR3 runs 14 residues. The DNA of the CDR3 is TGCGCCAGCAGCTTGGATACGAACACCGGGGAGCTGTTTTTT. Residues: CASSLDTNTGELFF.

The chain has TRBV15 and TRBJ2-7; 9 bases line up with TRBD1. CDR3 length: 15 residues. Per the germline V gene, CDR1 is LNHNV and CDR2 is YYDKDF (reference sequence). J lost 2 bases, V lost 4 bases, and 6 bases had no gene match. CDR3 amino acids: CATSTPGQGTYEQYF. CDR3 coding DNA: TGTGCCACCAGCACGCCAGGACAGGGGACCTACGAGCAGTACTTC.

The V call is TRBV21-1, the J call TRBJ1-2; the table's D call TRBD1 went unverified against the DNA. TRBV21-1 counts as a pseudogene. The length of the CDR3 is 13 residues. The CDR3: CASPRPQNYGYTF. CDR3 bases: TGTGCCAGCCCCCGCCCACAGAACTATGGCTACACCTTC.

This clone was counted a single time. This chain links TRBV5-1 with TRBJ1-1, with D possibly TRBD1 on 5 matching bases. V gave up 2 bases and J gave up 1 base, with 6 bases separating them. The CDR3 totals 13 residues. Germline loops: CDR1 SGHRS, CDR2 YFSETQ. The CDR3: CASSFTGNTEAFF. CDR3 bases: TGCGCCAGCAGCTTTACAGGGAACACTGAAGCTTTCTTT. The full variable domain, its missing parts supplied by reference TRBV5-1 and TRBJ1-1, is KAGVTQTPRYLIKTRGQQVTLSCSPISGHRSVSWYQQTPGQGLQFLFEYFSETQRNKGNFPGRFSGRQFSNSRSEMNVSTLELGDSALYLCASSFTGNTEAFFGQGTRLTVV.

This chain uses TRBV6-5 with TRBJ1-2, with D possibly being TRBD1 (5 bases). Germline CDR1 MNHEY, CDR2 SVGAGI. There are 14 residues in the CDR3. Trimming cost V 4 bases and J 6 bases, with 15 bases left between them. The CDR3 bases are TGTGCCAGCAGTTCCGTCGACAGTCTACATGGCTACACCTTC. Its translation is CASSSVDSLHGYTF.

The sample holds one count of this clone. This rearrangement joins TRBV5-1 to TRBJ1-5; D unclear. CDR1 and CDR2 (germline): SGHRS, YFSETQ. The CDR3 totals 15 residues. V dropped 1 base and J dropped 4 bases, with 12 bases sitting between them. The CDR3 nucleotides are TGCGCCAGCAGCTTGTATTCAGGCCAAAATCAGCCCCAGCATTTT. As protein: CASSLYSGQNQPQHF.

J is TRBJ2-7 and V is TRBV18; D may be TRBD1 (5 bases). Per the germline V gene, CDR1 is KGHSH and CDR2 is LQKENI. Trimming pared 4 bases from V and 5 bases from J, leaving 9 bases between. The CDR3 is made up of 12 amino acids. The DNA of the CDR3 is TGTGCCAGCTCACTCCAGGGCCACGAGCAGTACTTC. Its translation: CASSLQGHEQYF.